This TCR beta chain was recovered during a study of blood T cell repertoires in COVID-19. Study-level information: Sources were T cells, B-cell-depleted T cells, or PBMCs; the material itself was cDNA or gDNA.

Here immunoSEQ multiplex PCR was the method, and the copy in TCRdb shows in-frame clones only, minus some. The data contain 30,000 or so clones, over 75% of them singletons. The CDR3 contains 15 residues. Germline values: CDR1 KGHSH, CDR2 LQKENI. Germline trimming cut 8 bases from V and 2 bases from J; bases unmatched to any gene: 9. Sequenced: peripheral blood. The V and J genes are TRBV18 and TRBJ2-7, with TRBD2 matching over 10 bases. The sequence was collected from a man between 60 and 75 years old with active COVID-19. CDR3 in amino acids: CASQGASGGPYEQYF. The CDR3, as DNA: TGTGCCAGCCAAGGGGCTAGCGGGGGCCCCTACGAGCAGTACTTC.